Below, 11 T cell receptor beta chains from the same sample are listed, as sequenced in a study of blood T cell repertoires in COVID-19. Using immunoSEQ multiplex PCR, the repertoire was profiled, and TCRdb retains in-frame clones only, with some absent. There are 200,000 to 250,000 clones in the sample; about nine tenths occur only once, and under 3.5% lies in the top ten. Sequences were obtained from peripheral blood. The receptor source for this set is a man between 25 and 39 years old with COVID-19, enrolled during active disease.

This clone was observed once. The rearrangement joins TRBV12-3 or TRBV12-4 to TRBJ2-1; TRBD1 matches at 7 bases. The V segment lost 6 bases and the J segment 13 bases; nucleotides outside the gene matches: 12. The CDR3 runs 13 residues. The CDR3 coding sequence is TGTGCCAGCAGCTTCTCCGAGACAGGGTATCAGTTCTTC. Protein product: CASSFSETGYQFF.

V gene TRBV6-5 combines with J gene TRBJ2-7, with 9 bases fitting TRBD1. The germline CDR1 and CDR2 sequences are MNHEY and SVGAGI. This CDR3 spans 15 amino acids. V lost 5 bases and J lost 4; bases outside the gene matches: 9. The chain's CDR3 is CASSRSGTGWYEQYF. The CDR3 bases are TGTGCCAGCAGTAGATCCGGGACAGGGTGGTACGAGCAGTACTTC.

The chain joins TRBV27 to TRBJ2-3; 12 nucleotides agree with TRBD2. Germline lookup yields CDR1 MNHEY and CDR2 SMNVEV (reference sequence). The trim removed 2 bases at V and 0 bases at J, leaving 9 bases unmatched. The CDR3 runs 19 residues. CDR3 nucleotides: TGTGCCAGCAGTTTAATTGGTACTAGCGGGGGGTCTAGCACAGATACGCAGTATTTT. Its protein product is CASSLIGTSGGSSTDTQYF.

The chain employs TRBV2 and TRBJ1-2; 10 bases line up with TRBD1. Trimming removed 6 bases from V and 3 bases from J; junction bases left unmatched: 22. This CDR3 has 20 residues. The germline V gene encodes CDR1 SNHLY and CDR2 FYNNEI. This chain's CDR3 is CASRPTIPFRQGARDYGYTF. In DNA form, the CDR3 reads TGTGCCAGCAGACCCACTATCCCGTTTCGACAGGGGGCAAGGGACTATGGCTACACCTTC.

Written as DNA, the CDR3 is TGTGCCAGCAGCTTATTAGTAGATCGGTCGGGGATCCAAGAGACCCAGTACTTC. Protein sequence: CASSLLVDRSGIQETQYF. The rearrangement uses TRBV11-3 and TRBJ2-5; TRBD2 is a possible D gene (5 bases). The CDR3 runs 18 residues. Germline V gives CDR1 SGHNT, CDR2 YENEEA. V gave up 2 bases and J gave up 1 base, with 20 bases separating them.

This clone is a singleton in its sample. The J gene is TRBJ2-1, the V gene TRBV19; TRBD2 matches at 10 bases. This CDR3 has 15 amino acids. Germline CDR1 reads LNHDA; CDR2 reads SQIVND (reference sequence). With 1 base clipped from V and 4 bases from J, the junction kept 1 base outside the gene matches. Here the CDR3 DNA reads TGTGCCAGTAGTATAGCTAGCGGGGGATACAATGAGCAGTTCTTC. Translating gives CASSIASGGYNEQFF.

Turning to this clone: Other nucleotide sequences from this sample produce the same CDR3. J is TRBJ1-4 and V is TRBV19; TRBD1 agrees at 10 bases. The CDR3 has 14 amino acids. Germline CDR1 is LNHDA and CDR2 is SQIVND (reference sequence). Trimming cost V 5 bases and J 5 bases; bases outside gene matches: 2. The CDR3 coding sequence is TGTGCCAGTAGTCGGGGACAGGGGAATGAAAAACTGTTTTTT. It specifies CASSRGQGNEKLFF. The variable domain in full, completed from reference TRBV19 and TRBJ1-4, reads DGGITQSPKYLFRKEGQNVTLSCEQNLNHDAMYWYRQDPGQGLRLIYYSQIVNDFQKGDIAEGYSVSREKKESFPLTVTSAQKNPTAFYLCASSRGQGNEKLFFGSGTQLSVL.

The chain links TRBV4-1 to TRBJ2-3, with D possibly TRBD1 on 6 matching bases. CDR3 length: 15 residues. V lost 4 bases to trimming and J lost 3 bases, with 14 bases between them. Germline loops: CDR1 MGHRA, CDR2 YSYEKL. The CDR3 here is CASSRNREGTDTQYF. The CDR3 DNA is TGCGCCAGCAGCCGCAACAGGGAAGGGACAGATACGCAGTATTTT.

V usage is TRBV27 and J usage is TRBJ1-2; 11 positions agree with TRBD1. Trimming took 4 bases from V and 4 from J; bases not matched to a gene: 5. CDR3 length equals 15 residues. In germline, CDR1 is MNHEY, CDR2 SMNVEV (reference sequence). CDR3: CASSSRDRGGYGYTF. CDR3 coding DNA: TGTGCCAGCAGTTCCCGGGACAGGGGGGGCTATGGCTACACCTTC.

The chain recombines TRBV5-1 with TRBJ1-6; 10 nucleotides align to TRBD1. The CDR3 spans 16 residues. Germline CDR1 and CDR2: SGHRS and YFSETQ. V gave up 2 bases and J gave up 9 bases; unmatched junction bases: 8. CDR3 sequence reads: CASSFKFGQGVSPLHF. Here the CDR3 DNA reads TGCGCCAGCAGCTTTAAGTTCGGACAGGGGGTTTCACCCCTCCACTTT.

The rearrangement links TRBV5-4 to TRBJ1-2; tentative D call: TRBD1 (6 bases). This CDR3 comprises 16 residues. Germline V CDR1 and CDR2: SGHNT, YYREEE (reference sequence). V was pared by 6 bases and J by 3 bases, with 21 bases between. The CDR3 DNA follows: TGTGCCAGCACCAGATCCCTCGACAGGTCGGACTATGGCTACACCTTC. It specifies CASTRSLDRSDYGYTF. Drawing the rest from reference TRBV5-4 and TRBJ1-2, the complete variable domain is ETGVTQSPTHLIKTRGQQVTLRCSSQSGHNTVSWYQQALGQGPQFIFQYYREEENGRGNFPPRFSGLQFPNYSSELNVNALELDDSALYLCASTRSLDRSDYGYTFGSGTRLTVV.